These T cell receptor beta chains were read from a single sample in a study of blood T cell repertoires in COVID-19. Profiled with immunoSEQ multiplex PCR; TCRdb holds only in-frame clones, not every one. In the table there are 140,000 to 150,000 clones, approximately 87% of which are singletons. Sequencing was done on a sample of PBMCs or T cells enriched from blood (not recorded which). Every receptor here comes from a young woman with acute COVID-19. Each CDR3 is given with its conserved first and last residue. The D gene is left open where the match is weak. Size tells how often a clone was seen (once, few, many) or the class of an expanded clone, and some rows leave it out.

j_gene | d_gene | abundance | v_gene | CDR3nt | CDR3aa
TRBJ2-2 | TRBD2 | . | TRBV7-2 | TGTGCCAGCAGCTTAATCGGTCGGACTAGAGGTACCGGGGAGCTGTTTTTT | CASSLIGRTRGTGELFF
TRBJ1-4 | TRBD1 | . | TRBV14 | TGTGCCAGCAGCCCGCGGACAGGTACTAATGAAAAACTGTTTTTT | CASSPRTGTNEKLFF
TRBJ2-1 | TRBD1 | . | TRBV7-2 | TGTGCCAGCAGCTTAACAGGGGGCATCTACAATGAGCAGTTCTTC | CASSLTGGIYNEQFF
TRBJ1-1 | TRBD1 | . | TRBV18 | TGTGCCAGCTCGCCATGGACAGGGGATTCAGTTGAAGCTTTCTTT | CASSPWTGDSVEAFF
TRBJ1-1 | . | . | TRBV5-1 | TGCGCCAGCAGCTTGGGGGGCAGCTCCAACACTGAAGCTTTCTTT | CASSLGGSSNTEAFF
TRBJ2-3 | TRBD2 | . | TRBV5-1 | TGCGCCAGCAGCTTGAAAATGATATCTAGCGGAGCCACAGATACGCAGTATTTT | CASSLKMISSGATDTQYF
TRBJ2-7 | . | . | TRBV19 | TGTGCCAGTAGCCTACTCACCTCCCCCGCGGAGGGCAGGTCCTACGAGCAGTACTTC | CASSLLTSPAEGRSYEQYF
TRBJ2-2 | . | . | TRBV15 | TGTGCCACCAGCAGCGCGGTAGGACTACAAAACACCGGGGAGCTGTTTTTT | CATSSAVGLQNTGELFF
TRBJ1-1 | TRBD1 | . | TRBV7-9 | TGTGCCAGCAGCTTAGGGCTTGGAGGGGGCGACACTGAAGCTTTCTTT | CASSLGLGGGDTEAFF
TRBJ2-7 | . | . | TRBV7-2 | TGTGCCAGCAGCTTCCCGAAGTCAGGCCGGTACGAGCAGTACTTC | CASSFPKSGRYEQYF
TRBJ2-1 | TRBD2 | . | TRBV9 | TGTGCCAGCAGCGTACAGGCGGGAGCAAGGAATGAGCAGTTCTTC | CASSVQAGARNEQFF
TRBJ1-2 | TRBD1 | . | TRBV19 | TGTGCCAGTAACATAGAGGGCGGGACAGGGAGTTATGGCTACACCTTC | CASNIEGGTGSYGYTF
TRBJ1-1 | . | . | TRBV7-9 | TGTGCCAGCAGGCTAGGGGTCAGCACTGAAGCTTTCTTT | CASRLGVSTEAFF
TRBJ1-2 | TRBD1 | few | TRBV19 | TGTGCCAGTAGTACAACCGGGACAGCGGACTATGGCTACACCTTC | CASSTTGTADYGYTF
TRBJ1-1 | . | once | TRBV11-1 | TGTGCCAGCAGCTCGTTGGGGGGAACATCTGAAGCTTTCTTT | CASSSLGGTSEAFF
TRBJ2-7 | TRBD1 | . | TRBV28 | TGTGCCAGCCACACAGGGGACTCCTACGAGCAGTACTTC | CASHTGDSYEQYF
TRBJ2-1 | . | . | TRBV18 | TGTGCCAGCTCCCTCCCCTACAATGAGCAGTTCTTC | CASSLPYNEQFF
TRBJ2-5 | . | . | TRBV5-5 | TGTGCCAGCAGCTTGTATGGCAGCCAAGAGACCCAGTACTTC | CASSLYGSQETQYF
TRBJ1-2 | . | . | TRBV19 | TGTGCCAGTAGCCAACCAGGGCAAGGCTACACCTTC | CASSQPGQGYTF
TRBJ1-6 | . | . | TRBV2 | TGTGCCAGCCATGACAACCCAGATTCACCCCTCCACTTT | CASHDNPDSPLHF
TRBJ2-3 | . | . | TRBV24-1 | TGTGCCACCAGTGGGTCCGACTACTCTCTCGCAGATACGCAGTATTTT | CATSGSDYSLADTQYF
TRBJ2-3 | TRBD2 | . | TRBV28 | TGTGCCAGCAGTAGAGCCGGGACTAGCGGGTACAGCACAGATACGCAGTATTTT | CASSRAGTSGYSTDTQYF
TRBJ2-1 | TRBD2 | . | TRBV5-1 | TGCGCCAGCAGCCCTACCCTAGCGGGAAGCGATGAGCAGTTCTTC | CASSPTLAGSDEQFF
TRBJ2-5 | TRBD2 | once | TRBV2 | TGTGCCAGCAGTGAAACCCTAGCGGAGCGGACCCAGTACTTC | CASSETLAERTQYF
TRBJ2-1 | TRBD2 | few | TRBV2 | TGTGCCAGCAGTGAAGGGTTGGCGGGGGATGAGCAGTTCTTC | CASSEGLAGDEQFF
TRBJ2-3 | TRBD2 | . | TRBV25-1 | TGTGCCAGCAAGGAGCTAGCGGGGAGCACAGATACGCAGTATTTT | CASKELAGSTDTQYF
TRBJ1-1 | TRBD1 | . | TRBV27 | TGTGCCAGCAGCTTGGGGTGGACAGGGTGGGACACTGAAGCTTTCTTT | CASSLGWTGWDTEAFF
TRBJ2-5 | . | . | TRBV10-3 | TGTGCCATCAGTGACCCGGGACTCGTCCAAGAGACCCAGTACTTC | CAISDPGLVQETQYF